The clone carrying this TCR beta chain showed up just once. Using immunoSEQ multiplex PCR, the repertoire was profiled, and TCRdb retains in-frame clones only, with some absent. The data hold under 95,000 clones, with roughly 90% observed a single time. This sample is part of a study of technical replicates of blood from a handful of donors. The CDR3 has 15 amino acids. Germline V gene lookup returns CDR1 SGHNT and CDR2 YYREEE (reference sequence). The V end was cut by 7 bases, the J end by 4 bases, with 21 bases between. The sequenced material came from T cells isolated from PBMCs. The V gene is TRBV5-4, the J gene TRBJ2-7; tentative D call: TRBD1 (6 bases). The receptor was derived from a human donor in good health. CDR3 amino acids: CASESKTGNNYEQYF. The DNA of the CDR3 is TGTGCCAGCGAATCCAAAACAGGGAATAATTACGAGCAGTACTTC.